This entry is about one T cell receptor beta chain. Its antigen is not identified. Other DNA sequences from this sample encode an identical CDR3 as well. The CDR3 has 12 amino acids. Trimming shortened V by 5 bases and J by 1 base, and 5 bases separated the two germline ends. Looked up from germline, CDR1 is MNHEY and CDR2 is SVGAGI. Deep was the level used in running the assay. Using immunoSEQ multiplex PCR, the repertoire was profiled, and TCRdb retains in-frame clones only, with some absent. The sample includes about 2.1 million clones, just over 90% of them seen just once. The data derive from a study of shared clonotypes between healthy human individuals. Overall study context: Plates per donor: three CD4 naive, three CD4 memory, two CD8 naive, one CD8 memory. Study-wide results and caveats: An expected dependence of interdonor clonotype sharing on sequencing depth was noted. Non-shared clonotypes showed lower generation probabilities than clonotypes common to all four donors.

Selected positively for CCR7 and CD45RO-negative, naive CD8 cells excluded terminally differentiated effector memory CD45RA+ cells. The sample was naive CD8+ T cells from PBMCs. This receptor was identified in a man aged 18 to 29 in good health. Some clones in this sample may be carry-over from other donors' samples. The genes are TRBV6-5 and TRBJ1-1; D uncertain. The CDR3 is CASSIGNTEAFF. The CDR3 DNA follows: TGTGCCAGCAGTATCGGGAACACTGAAGCTTTCTTT.